The present T cell receptor beta chain was sequenced within a study of CD8 T cells in Susac syndrome. After extraction with the RNeasy kit, roughly 0.45 to 1 ug of the RNA was reverse transcribed using random hexamers. The immunoSEQ assay covered 54 Vbeta and 13 Jbeta segments for CDR3. TCRdb re-called the immunoSEQ multiplex PCR reads with MiXCR, one entry per CDR3 protein. This sample carries 200,000 to 250,000 distinct CDR3 sequences, around 93% of them seen once, and the ten largest clones take 0.15%. Per the germline V gene, CDR1 is SNHLY and CDR2 is FYNNEI. This CDR3 is 14 amino acids long. The V end lost 1 base, the J end lost 5 bases, and 11 bases lay between the germline ends. Sequencing of TCR beta was performed on blood CD8+ T cells and on blood CD4+ T cells. Recently defined diagnostic criteria for definite or probable disease were fulfilled by Susac syndrome patients.

The sequence came from a human donor with Susac syndrome. Sequenced sample: CD4+ T cells from PBMCs. The chain has TRBV2 and TRBJ1-1, with D unresolved. The CDR3 loop is CASSEEGLSTEAFF. Written as DNA, the CDR3 is TGTGCCAGCAGTGAAGAGGGCTTGTCGACTGAAGCTTTCTTT.